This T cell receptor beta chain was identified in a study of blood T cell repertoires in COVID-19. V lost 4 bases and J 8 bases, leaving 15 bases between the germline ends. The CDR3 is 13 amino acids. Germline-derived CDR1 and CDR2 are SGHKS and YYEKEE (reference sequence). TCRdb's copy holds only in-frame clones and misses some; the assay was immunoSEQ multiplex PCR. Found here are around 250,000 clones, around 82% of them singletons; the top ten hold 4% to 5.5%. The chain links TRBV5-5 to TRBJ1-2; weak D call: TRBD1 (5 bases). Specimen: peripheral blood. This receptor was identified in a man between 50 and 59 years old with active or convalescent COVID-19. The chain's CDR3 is CASSRGAGSGYTF. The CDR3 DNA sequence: TGTGCCAGCAGCAGGGGTGCAGGCTCCGGCTACACCTTC.